The sequence of this TCR beta chain was determined in a study of blood T cell repertoires in COVID-19. Study-wide context: The samples span acute and convalescent COVID-19 from the United States, Italy and Spain. From T cells, B-cell-depleted T cells, or PBMCs came the material, which was cDNA or gDNA.

Libraries were prepared by immunoSEQ multiplex PCR; TCRdb keeps only in-frame clonotypes and omits some of them. The data show roughly 100,000 clones, around 87% seen once. The Seattle patients, enrolled during active infection, were followed longitudinally. This clone was seen just once. This CDR3 is built from 15 residues. Per germline, CDR1 SGHRS and CDR2 YFSETQ. Trimming cost V 6 bases and J 4 bases; bases outside gene matches: 11. The source material was peripheral blood. The chain uses TRBV5-1 and TRBJ2-7; 9 nucleotides agree with TRBD1. The TCR was taken from a woman between 45 and 65 years old with COVID-19, enrolled during active disease. CDR3 nucleotides: TGCGCCAGCACCCCTGGGGGGACAGGGTCTTACGAGCAGTACTTC. It is translated as CASTPGGTGSYEQYF.